This T cell receptor (beta chain) came from a study of blood T cell repertoires in COVID-19. The overall study: Sites across the United States, Italy and Spain contributed samples from acute and convalescent COVID-19.

The CDR3 is 12 amino acids. V lost 4 bases, J lost 3 bases, and 5 bases lay in between. From germline, CDR1 is KGHDR and CDR2 SFDVKD. The authors' processing: Nucleated cell number was recorded as an estimate derived from reference gene primer amplification. TCRdb's table, derived via immunoSEQ multiplex PCR, lists solely in-frame clones and lacks some. That table is the source of V, J and clone size, and D and trimming were worked out from the DNA. The repertoire holds fewer than 100,000 clones, with about 86% as singletons. Sequencing was done on a sample of peripheral blood. The origin of this receptor is a man older than 75 in a cohort sampled during active COVID-19. The chain carries TRBV24-1 and TRBJ1-2, with TRBD1 as a possible D gene (5 bases). DNA of the CDR3: TGTGCCACCAGTGACAGGGACTATGGCTACACCTTC. It translates to CATSDRDYGYTF.